The 24 T cell receptor beta chains presented below share a single source sample, sequenced in a study of T cells expressing NK-cell markers. One entry per CDR3 protein, without DNA, is what TCRdb gives after re-calling the 5' RACE reads. This sample's table reports 200,000 to 300,000 distinct CDR3 sequences. Sequenced material: blood T cells: a sorted CD56 or NKG2C T cell subset, CD4+ or CD8+ T cells, or bulk PBMC T cells (not recorded which). The receptors stem from a man between 18 and 29 years old in good health.

The chain is built from TRBV18 and TRBJ2-5. The CDR3 contains 15 residues. CDR1 is KGHSH and CDR2 is LQKENI in the germline V gene. The CDR3 loop is CASSPPESFGETQYF.

The chain links TRBV6-5 to TRBJ2-1; TCRdb selects TRBD2, and the lack of DNA leaves this call unchecked. The germline V gene encodes CDR1 MNHEY and CDR2 SVGAGI. This CDR3 is built from 17 residues. The CDR3 reads CASSYLGLAGTNNEQFF.

The gene calls are TRBV12-3 or TRBV12-4 and TRBJ2-3; TCRdb lists TRBD1, though no DNA is available to test this call. This CDR3 spans 14 amino acids. The CDR3 spells CASSFGRQTDTQYF.

The V gene is TRBV6-6, the J gene TRBJ2-5. The germline gives CDR1 MNHNY, CDR2 SVGAGI (reference sequence). This CDR3 comprises 11 residues. CDR3 amino acids: CASRTEETQYF.

The chain carries TRBV3-1 and TRBJ2-2; the TCRdb call, TRBD1, lacks DNA for checking. This CDR3 has 16 amino acids. Germline-derived CDR1 and CDR2 are LGHDT and YNNKEL (reference sequence). The CDR3 here is CASSHLGQSNTGELFF.

This chain connects TRBV11-2 to TRBJ2-3; the TCRdb call, TRBD2, lacks DNA for checking. The CDR3 contains 17 residues. CDR1 is SGHAT and CDR2 is FQNNGV in the germline V gene. The CDR3 loop reads CASSLDLSGSGTDTQYF. Full variable domain (missing parts from reference TRBV11-2 and TRBJ2-3): EAGVAQSPRYKIIEKRQSVAFWCNPISGHATLYWYQQILGQGPKLLIQFQNNGVVDDSQLPKDRFSAERLKGVDSTLKIQPAKLEDSAVYLCASSLDLSGSGTDTQYFGPGTRLTVL.

The V gene is TRBV10-3, the J gene TRBJ1-2. CDR1 is ENHRY and CDR2 is SYGVKD in the germline V gene. The length of the CDR3 is 13 residues. The CDR3 region is CAVSGTANYGYTF.

The rearrangement links TRBV5-1 to TRBJ2-1; TCRdb lists TRBD1, though no DNA is available to test this call. The germline V gene encodes CDR1 SGHRS and CDR2 YFSETQ. The CDR3 has 15 amino acids. CDR3: CASSPGTSGLHEQFF.

J is TRBJ2-1 and V is TRBV9; the TCRdb D gene call, TRBD2, has no DNA to confirm it. This CDR3 has 17 amino acids. Germline V CDR1 and CDR2: SGDLS, YYNGEE. The CDR3 loop is CASSTPLRSQSYNEQFF.

The V call is TRBV11-1, the J call TRBJ2-3; checking the TCRdb D call of TRBD2 is not possible without DNA. The germline V gene has CDR1 SGHAT and CDR2 FQDESV (reference sequence). CDR3 length: 16 residues. CDR3: CASSPGTSRDTDTQYF.

J is TRBJ2-5 and V is TRBV19; TCRdb gives TRBD1 as the D gene, but with no DNA this cannot be confirmed. Germline loops: CDR1 LNHDA, CDR2 SQIVND (reference sequence). CDR3 length equals 13 residues. This CDR3 reads CASSWGRQETQYF.

V is TRBV6-5 and J is TRBJ2-2; TCRdb reports TRBD2, a call that lacks DNA to check it against. The CDR3 is 16 residues long. Germline CDR1 reads MNHEY; CDR2 reads SVGAGI. The CDR3 protein is CASNLRTSGRPGELFF.

V and J are TRBV5-5 and TRBJ2-1; the TCRdb D gene call, TRBD1, has no DNA to confirm it. The CDR3 covers 15 residues. Per germline, CDR1 SGHKS and CDR2 YYEKEE (reference sequence). CDR3 loop: CASNPHGSADNEQFF.

The chain employs TRBV5-6 and TRBJ1-2; TCRdb calls TRBD1, which cannot be checked without DNA. Germline loops: CDR1 SGHDT, CDR2 YYEEEE. The CDR3 covers 13 residues. The chain's CDR3 is CASSPGSFYGYTF.

This sequence joins TRBV4-3 and TRBJ2-3; TCRdb returns TRBD2, unconfirmable since there is no DNA. CDR3 length: 18 residues. Germline V lookup: CDR1 LGHNA, CDR2 YSLEER. The CDR3 reads CASSQEGTGTRVTDTQYF.

The chain is built from TRBV12-3 or TRBV12-4 and TRBJ2-5. The CDR3 is 13 residues long. The CDR3 sequence: CASRKNRLETQYF.

J is TRBJ1-6 and V is TRBV29-1. The CDR3 runs to 13 residues. Germline V lookup: CDR1 SQVTM, CDR2 ANQGSEA. CDR3 residues: CSVVGGDGGGLHF.

The chain uses TRBV12-3 or TRBV12-4 and TRBJ1-4. CDR3 length equals 14 residues. CDR3 sequence: CASRLAGPNEKLFF.

This chain joins TRBV12-3 or TRBV12-4 and TRBJ1-1; TCRdb's D call of TRBD1 is untestable without DNA. The CDR3 is 17 residues long. CDR3 amino acids: CASSSPLKTSLDTEAFF.

The chain recombines TRBV20-1 with TRBJ2-1; TCRdb's assignment of TRBD2 cannot be checked, as there is no DNA. Germline CDR1 DFQATT, CDR2 SNEGSKA (reference sequence). This CDR3 has 16 amino acids. The CDR3 protein is CSAPSGSGRFYNEQFF.

The chain links TRBV29-1 to TRBJ2-1; the TCRdb call, TRBD2, lacks DNA for checking. The CDR3 has 16 amino acids. Germline CDR1 SQVTM, CDR2 ANQGSEA. CDR3 loop: CSVGYRASGPYNEQFF.

The J gene is TRBJ2-1, the V gene TRBV5-1; without DNA, the TCRdb call of TRBD1 cannot be checked. The CDR3 loop spans 15 amino acids. Germline values: CDR1 SGHRS, CDR2 YFSETQ. CDR3 protein: CASSLRGEVYNEQFF.

This chain links TRBV20-1 with TRBJ1-2; TCRdb calls TRBD1, which cannot be checked without DNA. CDR3 length: 13 amino acids. The germline V gene has CDR1 DFQATT and CDR2 SNEGSKA (reference sequence). The CDR3 is CSAPLAGGRGYTF.

The rearrangement uses TRBV3-1 and TRBJ1-5; without DNA, the TCRdb call of TRBD1 cannot be checked. Germline V gene data show CDR1 as LGHDT and CDR2 as YNNKEL (reference sequence). The CDR3 runs 14 residues. The CDR3 sequence is CASIGGGGNQPQHF.